Listed below are T cell receptor beta chains from one sample, sequenced in a study of memory CD4+ T cells and cytomegalovirus serostatus. The data were produced by immunoSEQ multiplex PCR, yet TCRdb's version contains in-frame clones alone and is incomplete. The table shows just over 25,000 clones, with 70% to 85% occurring only once. Sequencing used memory CD4+ T cells from blood. These receptors were obtained from an adult in good health and CMV-seronegative. The CDR3 runs from the conserved cysteine through the conserved F or W. Fields, in order: clone size, V gene, J gene, D gene, CDR3 DNA, CDR3 protein. The D gene is left open where the match is weak. Expanded clones are given a class, and other clones once, few, many or no size at all.

few,TRBV7-2,TRBJ2-5,NA,TGTGCCAGCAGCTTGGGGGCTCAAGAGACCCAGTACTTC,CASSLGAQETQYF
medium-sized,TRBV5-1,TRBJ2-1,NA,TGCGCCAGCAGCTTGGACAGGGCCTCCTACAATGAGCAGTTCTTC,CASSLDRASYNEQFF
NA,TRBV19,TRBJ1-5,NA,TGTGCCAGTAGCTTCGGGGCCCAGCCCCAGCATTTT,CASSFGAQPQHF
NA,TRBV5-4,TRBJ1-6,TRBD1,TGTGCCAGCAGCACGGGGACAGGGTTTAATAATTCACCCCTCCACTTT,CASSTGTGFNNSPLHF
NA,TRBV7-9,TRBJ2-1,TRBD2,TGTGCCAGCAGCATAGCGGGAGGGAGCTCCTACAATGAGCAGTTCTTC,CASSIAGGSSYNEQFF
few,TRBV28,TRBJ1-5,NA,TGTGCCAGCACGTCCGGACTGCACAATCAGCCCCAGCATTTT,CASTSGLHNQPQHF
NA,TRBV4-3,TRBJ2-1,NA,TGCGCCAGCAGCCAAGATCTCTTCTCAGGCAATGAGCAGTTCTTC,CASSQDLFSGNEQFF
NA,TRBV18,TRBJ2-7,NA,TGTGCCAGCTCACCACCGCAGGGCGGAACCGCCTACGAGCAGTACTTC,CASSPPQGGTAYEQYF
NA,TRBV18,TRBJ2-5,TRBD2,TGTGCCAGCTCGCGGGAGGGTTCGGAGACCCAGTACTTC,CASSREGSETQYF
few,TRBV4-2,TRBJ1-1,NA,TGTGCCAGCAGCCAGATGTTGGGGAACACTGAAGCTTTCTTT,CASSQMLGNTEAFF
NA,TRBV30,TRBJ1-2,NA,TGTGCCTGGAGTAAGGGGGATAGGTACTATGGCTACACCTTC,CAWSKGDRYYGYTF
NA,TRBV19,TRBJ1-1,TRBD1,TGTGCCAGTCGACAGGGTATGAGCACTGAAGCTTTCTTT,CASRQGMSTEAFF